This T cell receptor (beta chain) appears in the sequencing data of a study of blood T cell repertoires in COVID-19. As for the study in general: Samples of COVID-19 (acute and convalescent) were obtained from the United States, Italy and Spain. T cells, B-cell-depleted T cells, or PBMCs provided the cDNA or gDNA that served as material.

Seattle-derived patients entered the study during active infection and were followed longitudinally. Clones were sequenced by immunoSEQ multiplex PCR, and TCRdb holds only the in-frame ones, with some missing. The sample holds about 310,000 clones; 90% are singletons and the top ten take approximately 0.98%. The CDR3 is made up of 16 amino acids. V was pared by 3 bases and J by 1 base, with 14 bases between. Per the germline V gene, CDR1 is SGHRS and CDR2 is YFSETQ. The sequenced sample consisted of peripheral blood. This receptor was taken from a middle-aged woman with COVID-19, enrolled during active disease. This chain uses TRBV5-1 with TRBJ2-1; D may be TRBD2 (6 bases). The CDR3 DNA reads TGCGCCAGCAGCTGGTCCGCGGGGAATTCCTACAATGAGCAGTTCTTC. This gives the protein CASSWSAGNSYNEQFF.